This TCR beta chain was identified during a study of blood T cell repertoires in COVID-19 (dated by TCRdb to about 2020). A note on the overall study: Samples from collaborators originated in the United States, Italy and Spain and spanned both the acute and convalescent phases of COVID-19. The prospective study material was composed of cDNA or gDNA derived from T cells, B-cell-depleted T cells, or PBMCs. Deeply sampled blood TCRbeta repertoires from subjects exposed to, actively infected with, or recovered from COVID-19 were included in the dataset. A freely available public database, intended as a resource for researchers studying the immune response to SARS-CoV-2, is where the repertoires were released. Samples came from the ongoing ImmuneRACE study (first 160 participants) plus 1,254 subjects from 6 global collaborators. A de-identified subject ID, COVID-19 status, age in years and sex were almost always included in the sample metadata. Where available, HLA class I and class II types were obtained from metadata supplied by the sample provider rather than from assay-based typing.

Study-wide conclusions, independent of this receptor: The amount of clinical and demographic metadata varied by source and participant and was provided uncurated.

The immunoSEQ Assay, a bias-controlled multiplex PCR, was used to amplify TCRbeta CDR3 regions from genomic DNA. Turning to the authors' computational methods: The number of nucleated cells in each sample was estimated by amplification of reference gene primers within the assay. Sequence reads were collapsed and filtered to measure the absolute abundance of every unique TCRbeta CDR3 rearrangement. For each sample, productive Simpson clonality was calculated by taking the square root of Simpson's diversity index across productive rearrangements. TCRdb took over this immuneACCESS table, retaining in-frame rearrangements with V and J assigned. Such tables are incomplete; in checked studies, under half of the missing clones stem from an unresolved V gene, and the remainder is unexplained. D and trimming were read from the DNA, whereas the V and J calls and clone size are those reported in that table. The sample contains tens of thousands of clones, 75% to 85% of them found a single time. The top ten clones comprise roughly 30% of the sample.

The CDR3 starts with the cysteine, ends with the phenylalanine, and has 14 residues. Of the read, only the CDR3 DNA is kept; its 42 bases are in frame from base 1. From the germline V gene, CDR1 is SGHNT and CDR2 is YENEEA. V was cut back by 2 bases and J by 4 bases, leaving a gap of 9 bases between them. Collaborating institutions collected whole blood in K2EDTA tubes following their own protocols. For TCRbeta analysis, collaborator samples were shipped as frozen whole blood, as isolated PBMCs, or as DNA extracted from either sample type. There are a few counts of this clone. No antigen is known for it. Nothing much larger sits one base from this clone, and base qualities are not available.

The sequence was collected from a woman at least 80 years old with acute or convalescent COVID-19. Recombination joined TRBV11-3 with TRBJ2-1; a tentative D match to TRBD1 spans 5 bases. The sample was peripheral blood. For the CDR3, the sequence is CASSLSQGYNEQFF. The DNA is as follows: TGTGCCAGCAGCTTATCCCAGGGTTACAATGAGCAGTTCTTC.